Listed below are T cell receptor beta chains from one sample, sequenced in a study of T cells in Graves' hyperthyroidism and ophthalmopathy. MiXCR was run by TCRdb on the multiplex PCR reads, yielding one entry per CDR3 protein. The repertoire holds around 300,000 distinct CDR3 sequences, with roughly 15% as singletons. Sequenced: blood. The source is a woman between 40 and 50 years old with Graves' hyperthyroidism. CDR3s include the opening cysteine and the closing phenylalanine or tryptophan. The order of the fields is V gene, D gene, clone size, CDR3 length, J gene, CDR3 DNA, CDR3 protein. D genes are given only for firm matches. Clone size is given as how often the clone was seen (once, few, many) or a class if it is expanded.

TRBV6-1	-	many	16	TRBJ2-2	TGTGCCAGCAGAACACTAGCTTTTCAAAACACCGGGGAGCTGTTTTTT	CASRTLAFQNTGELFF
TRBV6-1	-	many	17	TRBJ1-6	TGTGCCAGCAGTGATTCGGCAGTGACGCCCTATAATTCACCCCTCCACTTT	CASSDSAVTPYNSPLHF
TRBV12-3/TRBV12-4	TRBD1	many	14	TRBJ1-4	TGTGCCAGCAGTCCACGGGACAGTTCTGAAAAACTGTTTTTT	CASSPRDSSEKLFF
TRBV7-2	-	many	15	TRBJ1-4	TGTGCCAGCAGCTTAGGAGGATCAACTAATGAAAAACTGTTTTTT	CASSLGGSTNEKLFF
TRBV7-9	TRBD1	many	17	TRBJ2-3	TGTGCCAGCAGCCCCGGGACAGTGGTTCCTTCCACAGATACGCAGTATTTT	CASSPGTVVPSTDTQYF
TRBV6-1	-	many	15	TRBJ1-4	TGTGCCAGCGAACGGCTCGTTGCAACTAATGAAAAACTGTTTTTT	CASERLVATNEKLFF
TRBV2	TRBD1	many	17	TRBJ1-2	TGTGCCAGCAGTGAAAACCTTGGGGACAGGGGGTCCTATGGCTACACCTTC	CASSENLGDRGSYGYTF
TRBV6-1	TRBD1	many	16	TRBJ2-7	TGTGCCAGCAGATCGTATTACGGGACAGGGTCTTACGAGCAGTACTTC	CASRSYYGTGSYEQYF
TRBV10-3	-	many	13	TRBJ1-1	TGTGCCATCAGTGAAGGTTCCGCTGCTGAAGCTTTCTTT	CAISEGSAAEAFF
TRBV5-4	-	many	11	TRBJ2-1	TGTGCCAGCAGGAGTACTGATGAGCAGTTCTTC	CASRSTDEQFF
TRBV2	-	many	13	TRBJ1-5	TGTGCCAGCAGTGATGGGGGGAATCAGCCCCAGCATTTT	CASSDGGNQPQHF
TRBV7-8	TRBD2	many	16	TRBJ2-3	TGTGCCAGCAGCTTAGAACTAGCGGGAGACACAGATACGCAGTATTTT	CASSLELAGDTDTQYF
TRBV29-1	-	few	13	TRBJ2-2	TGCAGCGTTGAGGGGAGAGGGACCGGGGAGCTGTTTTTT	CSVEGRGTGELFF